The entry below gives a single T cell receptor beta chain sequence along with its context. The data were obtained in a study of blood T cell repertoires in COVID-19. Generated by immunoSEQ multiplex PCR, the TCRdb table keeps only in-frame clones and is missing some. The sample includes about 240,000 clones, roughly four fifths of them seen just once. The ends lost 2 bases at V and 7 bases at J; junction bases unmatched: 1. The CDR3 covers 13 residues. Germline CDR1 SGHDT, CDR2 YYEEEE. This clonotype was obtained from a woman aged 18-29 years with acute or convalescent COVID-19. V usage is TRBV5-6 and J usage is TRBJ2-1, with 9 bases that match TRBD2. The sample was peripheral blood. CDR3 bases: TGTGCCAGCAGCTTTAGCGGGAGTAATGAGCAGTTCTTC. Translating it yields CASSFSGSNEQFF.